This T cell receptor beta chain was recorded in a study of cytomegalovirus exposure and HLA in healthy donors. Study findings and constraints: Sequencing likely generated an artifact that appeared as a cluster of highly shared sequence variants.

Concerning this clone itself: Its antigen is currently unknown.

60 Vbeta and 13 Jbeta primers were used in PCR. Only in-frame clones appear in the TCRdb table, and some are missing; sequencing was by immunoSEQ multiplex PCR. The table includes some 90,000 clones, around 84% detected once. The CDR3 has 16 amino acids. Between the trimmed V and J ends, which lost 5 bases and 2 bases, there was a span of 16 bases. Germline values: CDR1 SGHTA, CDR2 FQGNSA. The clonotype was recovered from a human donor in good health. The J gene is TRBJ1-3, the V gene TRBV7-2; D may be TRBD1 (5 bases). Sequencing used PBMCs. Here the CDR3 DNA reads TGTGCCAGCAGCACTTACTCCGGGACTCCTGGAAACACCATATATTTT. This codes for CASSTYSGTPGNTIYF.